The 10 T cell receptor beta chains given below trace back to one sample, sequenced in a study of Ad26.COV2.S vaccination and SARS-CoV-2 variants. The table came from immunoSEQ multiplex PCR; TCRdb's copy has only in-frame clones and leaves some out. The profile shows about 320,000 clones, roughly 90% of them singletons. Treatment indicated: some 19 received Ad26.COV2.S at low or high dose, single or two shots; roughly five received placebo; per-sample allocation not given. Day 63 after the first vaccine or placebo injection was the time point for sampling. The source was peripheral blood, collected in a trial of Ad26.COV2.S vaccine versus placebo. The receptors shown here come from a person aged 18-65 years who received the Ad26.COV2.S COVID-19 vaccine or a placebo.

This chain connects TRBV7-9 to TRBJ1-4; D call uncertain. CDR1 is SEHNR, CDR2 FQNEAQ, per germline (reference sequence). Trimming stripped 3 bases from V and 4 bases from J, with 6 bases between. CDR3 length: 13 residues. DNA of the CDR3: TGTGCCAGCAGCTTTGCGGTTAATGAAAAACTGTTTTTT. This codes for CASSFAVNEKLFF.

This clone was recorded once. The V and J genes are TRBV25-1 and TRBJ2-1; TRBD2 might be the D (6 bases). CDR3 length: 18 amino acids. The V gene lost 2 bases and the J gene lost 2 bases, with 19 bases spanning the gap. Germline-derived CDR1 and CDR2 are MGHDK and SYGVNS. CDR3 nucleotide sequence: TGTGCCAGCAGTGAAGCAGGCGGGGAAAAGGCGGCCTACAATGAGCAGTTCTTC. Its protein is CASSEAGGEKAAYNEQFF.

The chain recombines TRBV5-1 with TRBJ1-2, with 7 bases lining up with TRBD1. Trimming cost V 4 bases and J 4 bases; bases outside gene matches: 7. The CDR3 covers 14 residues. Germline-derived CDR1 and CDR2 are SGHRS and YFSETQ. The CDR3 sequence: CASSVEQGIYGYTF. As DNA, the CDR3 is TGCGCCAGCAGCGTAGAACAGGGGATCTATGGCTACACCTTC.

This chain links TRBV27 with TRBJ2-2; D unresolved. CDR1 is MNHEY, CDR2 SMNVEV, per germline (reference sequence). V lost 5 bases to trimming and J lost 6 bases, with 13 bases between them. The CDR3 sequence is 14 residues long. The CDR3 loop reads CASSPLPGSGELFF. CDR3 sequence (DNA): TGTGCCAGCAGTCCCCTCCCCGGGTCCGGGGAGCTGTTTTTT.

V gene TRBV9 combines with J gene TRBJ2-7; tentatively, D is TRBD1 (6 bases). The CDR3 contains 14 residues. V was trimmed by 0 bases and J by 7 bases, leaving 14 bases between them. The V gene's germline CDR1 is SGDLS and CDR2 YYNGEE. CDR3 in amino acids: CASSVEQGLGEQYF. CDR3 in DNA: TGTGCCAGCAGCGTAGAACAGGGTCTAGGGGAGCAGTACTTC.

This clone appeared once. This rearrangement joins TRBV12-3 or TRBV12-4 to TRBJ1-4, with D possibly matching TRBD1 (5 bases). With 6 bases removed from V and 8 bases from J, the gap between germline ends came to 13 bases. The CDR3 runs to 13 residues. The CDR3 nucleotides read TGTGCCAGCAGCCCGGGACTCGGGGAAAAACTGTTTTTT. Its translation is CASSPGLGEKLFF.

The V call is TRBV28, the J call TRBJ2-7; D not certain. CDR3 length: 13 amino acids. Trimming took off 5 bases at V and 2 bases at J, with 10 bases between the two ends. CDR1 MDHEN and CDR2 SYDVKM come from the germline V gene. The CDR3 loop is CASSPSMPYEQYV. For the CDR3, the DNA is TGTGCCAGCAGTCCAAGTATGCCCTACGAGCAGTACGTC.

The V and J genes are TRBV15 and TRBJ1-1, with a weak D call TRBD1 (5 bases). This CDR3 has 13 amino acids. Germline assignment: CDR1 LNHNV and CDR2 YYDKDF (reference sequence). Trimming pared 5 bases from V and 5 bases from J, leaving 12 bases between. CDR3 amino acids: CATSPGGNTEAFF. DNA of the CDR3: TGTGCCACCAGCCCGGGGGGGAATACTGAAGCTTTCTTT.

The J gene is TRBJ2-5, the V gene TRBV5-1; D call uncertain. CDR1 is SGHRS and CDR2 is YFSETQ in the germline V gene. The CDR3 runs to 13 residues. Trimming took off 5 bases at V and 0 bases at J, with 8 bases between the two ends. CDR3 sequence: CASRRQDQETQYF. In DNA form, the CDR3 reads TGCGCCAGCAGACGGCAGGACCAAGAGACCCAGTACTTC.

As regards this clone: Compared with germline, one end of the junction differs, possibly owing to a read error. The rearrangement joins TRBV5-4 to TRBJ1-2, with TRBD1 matching 9 bases. Germline assignment: CDR1 SGHNT and CDR2 YYREEE (reference sequence). CDR3 size: 16 residues. CDR3 sequence (DNA): TGTGCCAGCAGTCCCGGACAGGGGAAGGGTGACTATGACTACACCTTC. Encoded protein: CASSPGQGKGDYDYTF.